This T cell receptor beta chain was obtained from a study of cytomegalovirus exposure and HLA in healthy donors. General study findings and limits: It emerged from a later analysis that several of the most significant clusters appeared to be linked to common viral pathogens. Specific recognition of CMV antigens was confirmed in vitro for a few chains (all CMV-associated). The Asian-associated ancestry cluster reportedly had fewer N-insertions than the approximately 610-donor mean in a later analysis.

With regard to this clone: As yet, its antigen is unknown. One end of the junction is discordant with germline, which a read error may explain. The sample has other DNA sequences that encode this CDR3 too.

This CDR3 comprises 13 residues. The V gene's germline CDR1 is SQVTM and CDR2 ANQGSEA. The PCR had 60 Vbeta and 13 Jbeta primers. TCRdb's table, derived via immunoSEQ multiplex PCR, lists solely in-frame clones and lacks some. The data contain fewer than 250,000 clones, 65% to 75% of them seen just once; the ten biggest clones take up about 5%. The sequence derives from a man between 25 and 39 years old in good health and CMV-seropositive. What was sequenced was PBMCs. J is TRBJ1-2 and V is TRBV29-1; D perhaps matches TRBD1 (6 bases). This chain's CDR3 is CSAGGPANYGYTF. CDR3 coding DNA: TGCAGTGCCGGGGGGCCAGCTAACTATGGCTATACCTTC. The full variable domain, its missing parts supplied by reference TRBV29-1 and TRBJ1-2, is SAVISQKPSRDICQRGTSLTIQCQVDSQVTMMFWYRQQPGQSLTLIATANQGSEATYESGFVIDKFPISRPNLTFSTLTVSNMSPEDSSIYLCSAGGPANYGYTFGSGTRLTVV.